Each of the 10 T cell receptor beta chains below was sequenced from the same sample in a study of metastatic and nonmetastatic thyroid tumors. TCRdb reassembled clones from the PCR reads with MiXCR. The sample includes under 35,000 clones, under 25% of them seen just once. No patient received treatment before thyroid surgery. What was sequenced was blood. All receptors come from a female donor with papillary thyroid cancer or a benign thyroid nodule (not recorded which). Some clones in this sample may be carry-over from other donors' samples.

This clone has more than one count but fewer than ten. The chain joins TRBV6-9 to TRBJ1-5; 7 nucleotides agree with TRBD1. Germline CDR1 MNHGY, CDR2 SVAAGI. V shed 2 bases, J shed 10 bases, and the junction held 8 bases outside the gene matches. The CDR3 extends over 14 amino acids. The CDR3 region has the DNA TGTGCCAGCAGTTATAACAGGGGCACGGGACCCCAGCATTTT. Protein: CASSYNRGTGPQHF.

This clone showed up many times. V usage is TRBV29-1 and J usage is TRBJ1-2, with a weak D call TRBD1 (6 bases). There are 11 residues in the CDR3. The germline CDR1 and CDR2 sequences are SQVTM and ANQGSEA. The CDR3 region is CTITSRGGYTF. The CDR3 bases are TGCACCATTACCTCGAGGGGGGGCTACACCTTC.

This clone is medium-sized. J is TRBJ2-7 and V is TRBV6-4; tentatively, D is TRBD1 (5 bases). Germline CDR1 MRHNA, CDR2 SNTAGT. Deletions cut 10 bases from V and 4 bases from J, with 20 bases between. The CDR3 is made up of 14 amino acids. CDR3 bases: TGTGCCAACCGATCAGGACATAGGCCATACGAGCAGTACTTC. This translates into CANRSGHRPYEQYF.

This clone was seen repeatedly, ten times or more. The chain employs TRBV9 and TRBJ1-1, with D perhaps matching TRBD1 (5 bases). CDR3 size: 15 residues. Deletions cut 4 bases from V and 5 bases from J, with 18 bases between. Germline V lookup: CDR1 SGDLS, CDR2 YYNGEE. The CDR3 nucleotides are TGTGCCAGCAGCCTAGGCGCCAGGGACGGAACTGAAGCTTTCTTT. Protein product: CASSLGARDGTEAFF.

This clone was seen only a few times. In the same sample, other DNA sequences code for this CDR3. The chain links TRBV28 to TRBJ2-1, with D possibly matching TRBD2 (5 bases). The CDR3 spans 15 residues. Germline V gene data show CDR1 as MDHEN and CDR2 as SYDVKM. V was cut by 2 bases and J by 4 bases, with 12 bases left in between. CDR3 sequence (DNA): TGTGCCAGCAGTTTAGACCCTAGCTCATACAATGAGCAGTTCTTC. Translation gives CASSLDPSSYNEQFF.

The chain is built from TRBV30 and TRBJ2-1; 10 nucleotides line up with TRBD2. This CDR3 comprises 14 residues. In germline, CDR1 is GTSNPN, CDR2 SVGIG (reference sequence). The ends lost 5 bases at V and 7 bases at J; junction bases unmatched: 8. The CDR3 region has the DNA TGTGCCTGGGATAGCGGGAGGTTAACAAATGAGCAGTTCTTC. Its protein product is CAWDSGRLTNEQFF. Filled out from reference TRBV30 and TRBJ2-1, the complete variable domain reads SQTIHQWPATLVQPVGSPLSLECTVEGTSNPNLYWYRQAAGRGLQLLFYSVGIGQISSEVPQNLSASRPQDRQFILSSKKLLLSDSGFYLCAWDSGRLTNEQFFGPGTRLTVL.

This clone was detected only once. The chain's CDR3 is CASSDGLGTPNQPQHF. The CDR3 coding sequence is TGTGCCAGCAGCGACGGGCTGGGAACCCCCAATCAGCCCCAGCATTTT. V gene TRBV9 combines with J gene TRBJ1-5; D ambiguous. This CDR3 has 16 amino acids. V lost 3 bases and J lost 3, with 16 bases in between. Per germline, CDR1 SGDLS and CDR2 YYNGEE. Together with reference TRBV9 and TRBJ1-5, the CDR3 gives the full variable domain: DSGVTQTPKHLITATGQRVTLRCSPRSGDLSVYWYQQSLDQGLQFLIQYYNGEERAKGNILERFSAQQFPDLHSELNLSSLELGDSALYFCASSDGLGTPNQPQHFGDGTRLSIL.

The sample holds a few counts of this clone. V usage is TRBV6-1 and J usage is TRBJ2-7, with 7 bases identical to TRBD2. J gave up 3 bases and V 8 bases, and 10 bases lay outside the gene matches. The CDR3 sequence is 14 residues long. Germline V gene data show CDR1 as MNHNS and CDR2 as SASEGT. CDR3 DNA: TGTGCCAGCTACAACAGCGGGACCCGCTACGAGCAGTACTTC. Its translation is CASYNSGTRYEQYF.

The V gene is TRBV9, the J gene TRBJ2-2, with D unresolved. Per the germline V gene, CDR1 is SGDLS and CDR2 is YYNGEE. V gave up 0 bases and J gave up 0 bases, with 9 bases separating them. CDR3 length: 16 residues. CDR3 amino acids: CASSVASGTNTGELFF. The CDR3 bases are TGTGCCAGCAGCGTAGCGTCAGGTACGAACACCGGGGAGCTGTTTTTT.

This clone was detected a few times. This chain joins TRBV6-1 and TRBJ2-7; 8 bases are a match to TRBD1. CDR3 length: 15 amino acids. Trimming removed 7 bases from V and 3 bases from J; junction bases left unmatched: 11. Per the germline V gene, CDR1 is MNHNS and CDR2 is SASEGT. The CDR3 nucleotides are TGTGCCAGCAACCCGGGACAGGCTACAAACTACGAGCAGTACTTC. It specifies CASNPGQATNYEQYF.